This passage covers 14 T cell receptor beta chains from one sample sequenced in a study of CD8+CD57+ T cells in acquired aplastic anemia. Patients sequenced had flow cytometry evidence of CD8+CD57+ cell expansion. Investigators profiled TCR beta VDJ and CDR3 from genomic DNA template. From the reads, TCRdb called clonotypes with MiXCR, one entry per CDR3 protein. The table has 220,000 or so distinct CDR3 sequences, roughly 60% seen once; the top ten hold 58%. Sequenced: sorted CD4+, CD8+, or CD8+CD57+ T cells (not recorded which) from PBMCs. These receptors came from a human donor with aplastic anemia.

The CDR3 nucleotides are TGTGCCAGCAGTTTCGGTGTTAATCAGCCCCAGCATTTT. It is translated as CASSFGVNQPQHF. The genes are TRBV12-3 or TRBV12-4 and TRBJ1-5; D gene unclear. The length of the CDR3 is 13 residues. With 3 bases removed from V and 4 bases from J, the gap between germline ends came to 7 bases.

This clonotype has more than one count but fewer than ten. The chain employs TRBV20-1 and TRBJ2-1, with 9 bases matching TRBD1. Per germline, CDR1 DFQATT and CDR2 SNEGSKA (reference sequence). The ends lost 8 bases at V and 5 bases at J; junction bases unmatched: 4. The length of the CDR3 is 12 residues. The CDR3 DNA follows: TGCAGTCCGGGACAGGGCGACAATGAGCAGTTCTTC. Protein sequence: CSPGQGDNEQFF.

V is TRBV13 and J is TRBJ2-5; D not certain. Per germline, CDR1 PRHDT and CDR2 FYEKMQ (reference sequence). The CDR3 contains 11 residues. V lost 5 bases and J lost 3, with 4 bases in between. The CDR3 region has the DNA TGTGCCAGCAGCAGAAAAGAGACCCAGTACTTC. Amino acids: CASSRKETQYF. The whole variable domain, remainder taken from reference TRBV13 and TRBJ2-5, is AAGVIQSPRHLIKEKRETATLKCYPIPRHDTVYWYQQGPGQDPQFLISFYEKMQSDKGSIPDRFSAQQFSDYHSELNMSSLELGDSALYFCASSRKETQYFGPGTRLLVL.

The V gene is TRBV12-5, the J gene TRBJ2-3; D gene unclear. The CDR3 spans 13 residues. Trimming pared 5 bases from V and 2 bases from J, leaving 8 bases between. From germline, CDR1 is LGHNT and CDR2 FRNRAP. The CDR3 bases are TGTGCTAGTGGTATGGGGAACACAGATACGCAGTATTTT. It specifies CASGMGNTDTQYF.

The chain is built from TRBV29-1 and TRBJ1-1; D not resolved. The germline V gene has CDR1 SQVTM and CDR2 ANQGSEA. Trimming removed 4 bases from V and 0 bases from J, with 12 bases in between. This CDR3 has 14 residues. In nucleotides, the CDR3 is TGCAGCGTTGGTTTGGGCACGATGAACACTGAAGCTTTCTTT. This sequence encodes CSVGLGTMNTEAFF. Looking up the rest from reference TRBV29-1 and TRBJ1-1 gives the full variable domain: SAVISQKPSRDICQRGTSLTIQCQVDSQVTMMFWYRQQPGQSLTLIATANQGSEATYESGFVIDKFPISRPNLTFSTLTVSNMSPEDSSIYLCSVGLGTMNTEAFFGQGTRLTVV.

This CDR3 is CATSSLGNTEAFF. The DNA for the CDR3 is TGTGCCACCAGCAGTCTGGGGAACACTGAAGCTTTCTTT. The chain is built from TRBV15 and TRBJ1-1; D is unresolved. Germline lookup yields CDR1 LNHNV and CDR2 YYDKDF (reference sequence). The CDR3 is 13 amino acids. V lost 3 bases, J lost 1 base, and 6 bases lay in between. The entire variable domain, with the rest obtained from reference TRBV15 and TRBJ1-1, is as follows: DAMVIQNPRYQVTQFGKPVTLSCSQTLNHNVMYWYQQKSSQAPKLLFHYYDKDFNNEADTPDNFQSRRPNTSFCFLDIRSPGLGDTAMYLCATSSLGNTEAFFGQGTRLTVV.

This chain uses TRBV7-3 with TRBJ2-5, with D tentatively TRBD2 (6 bases). The CDR3 sequence is 14 residues long. The germline V gene encodes CDR1 SGHTA and CDR2 FQGTGA. Between the trimmed V and J ends, which lost 5 bases and 5 bases, there was a span of 15 bases. The CDR3 sequence: CASSAYRDSETQYF. The CDR3 DNA sequence: TGTGCCAGCAGCGCATACCGGGACTCTGAGACCCAGTACTTC.

The chain employs TRBV4-1 and TRBJ2-7, with D maybe TRBD1 (5 bases). The CDR3 has 14 residues. Trimming removed 1 base from V and 4 bases from J, with 11 bases in between. CDR1 is MGHRA, CDR2 YSYEKL, per germline. As DNA, the CDR3 is TGCGCCAGCAGCCAAGCAGAGACAGAGTACGAGCAGTACTTC. It specifies CASSQAETEYEQYF.

This clonotype has at least ten counts. The chain links TRBV12-3 or TRBV12-4 to TRBJ2-1; 7 bases align to TRBD1. The CDR3 contains 16 residues. J lost 5 bases, V lost 6 bases, and 13 bases had no gene match. The CDR3 loop is CASRPPTGRADNEQFF. CDR3 in DNA: TGTGCCAGCAGGCCTCCGACAGGGCGGGCGGACAATGAGCAGTTCTTC.

Comments on this clonotype: This CDR3 is missing its conserved last phenylalanine or tryptophan, likely due to a read error. The chain carries TRBV14 and TRBJ2-5; D uncertain. In germline, CDR1 is SGHDN, CDR2 FVKESK. The CDR3 consists of 18 residues. CDR3 coding DNA: TGTGCCAGCAGACAAGATGGTGTGGCTACCTCGCTTCAAGAGACCCAGTACTTA. Translating it yields CASRQDGVATSLQETQYL.

The J gene is TRBJ1-1, the V gene TRBV19; TRBD1 matches at 7 bases. This CDR3 region has 16 residues. Germline V gene sequence: CDR1 LNHDA, CDR2 SQIVND (reference sequence). After removal of 0 bases from V and 1 base from J, the junction contained 5 bases not matched to a gene. The CDR3: CASSIDAGQANTEAFF. Here the CDR3 DNA reads TGTGCCAGTAGTATAGATGCCGGACAGGCGAACACTGAAGCTTTCTTT.

V is TRBV5-6 and J is TRBJ1-6; D possibly corresponds to TRBD1 (5 bases). Germline-derived CDR1 and CDR2 are SGHDT and YYEEEE. V was clipped by 2 bases and J by 6 bases, with 12 bases between them. The CDR3 has 15 residues. DNA of the CDR3: TGTGCCAGCAGCTTAAGGTCCGGGGGTAATTCACCCCTCCACTTT. This sequence encodes CASSLRSGGNSPLHF.

The chain is built from TRBV15 and TRBJ2-7; D might be TRBD2 (6 bases). The CDR3 sequence is 16 residues long. Germline V CDR1 and CDR2: LNHNV, YYDKDF (reference sequence). Deletions cut 0 bases from V and 0 bases from J, with 12 bases between. The CDR3 region has the DNA TGTGCCACCAGCAGAGATACACTAGCTGACTCCTACGAGCAGTACTTC. This encodes CATSRDTLADSYEQYF.

This clonotype was detected many times. The chain joins TRBV6-5 to TRBJ2-7; the match to TRBD2 covers 7 bases. CDR1 and CDR2 (germline): MNHEY, SVGAGI. The CDR3 covers 11 residues. Trimming at V came to 8 bases and at J to 2 bases, leaving 0 bases not matched to a gene. This CDR3 reads CASGRAYEQYF. The CDR3 DNA sequence: TGTGCCAGCGGGAGGGCCTACGAGCAGTACTTC.